This is a list of T cell receptor beta chains from one sample in a study of T cell responses to AZD1222 COVID-19 vaccine. TCRdb's copy holds only in-frame clones and misses some; the assay was immunoSEQ multiplex PCR. The sample has about 48,000 clones; about 86% are singletons. The source was peripheral blood, collected 28 days after the second AZD1222 dose. The receptors stem from an adult who received the AZD1222 COVID-19 vaccine. The CDR3 runs from the conserved cysteine through the conserved F or W. Each record gives: clone size, V gene, D gene, J gene, CDR3 protein, CDR3 DNA. D genes are given only for firm matches. Expanded clones get a size class; other rows say once, few or many, or leave the size out.

NA,TRBV10-3,NA,TRBJ1-4,CATRPGISNEKLFF,TGTGCCACCCGTCCCGGGATATCTAATGAAAAACTGTTTTTT
NA,TRBV27,NA,TRBJ2-2,CASYRETGELFF,TGTGCCAGCTACCGGGAGACCGGGGAGCTGTTTTTT
NA,TRBV7-9,TRBD1,TRBJ2-3,CASSPRGSADTQYF,TGTGCCAGCAGCCCCAGGGGGAGCGCAGATACGCAGTATTTT
NA,TRBV7-2,NA,TRBJ1-4,CASSLDGRRNEKLFF,TGTGCCAGCAGCTTAGACGGCCGGCGAAATGAAAAACTGTTTTTT
few,TRBV19,NA,TRBJ1-5,CASSMGHSNQPQHF,TGTGCCAGTAGTATGGGTCACAGCAATCAGCCCCAGCATTTT
NA,TRBV2,TRBD2,TRBJ2-5,CASRASGGETQYF,TGTGCCAGCAGGGCTTCGGGGGGGGAGACCCAGTACTTC
once,TRBV27,NA,TRBJ1-5,CASRQATDQPQHF,TGTGCCAGCAGACAAGCTACAGATCAGCCCCAGCATTTT
NA,TRBV18,NA,TRBJ1-2,CASSPLESNYGYTF,TGTGCCAGCTCACCACTGGAGTCTAACTATGGCTACACCTTC
NA,TRBV28,NA,TRBJ2-7,CASSPAGQNRAEQYF,TGTGCCAGCAGTCCGGCCGGTCAAAACCGTGCCGAGCAGTACTTC
NA,TRBV9,TRBD1,TRBJ2-7,CASSVGDRGYEQYF,TGTGCCAGCAGCGTAGGGGACAGGGGCTACGAGCAGTACTTC
NA,TRBV30,TRBD2,TRBJ2-7,CAWRGGSLYEQYF,TGTGCCTGGAGGGGGGGGAGCCTCTACGAGCAGTACTTC